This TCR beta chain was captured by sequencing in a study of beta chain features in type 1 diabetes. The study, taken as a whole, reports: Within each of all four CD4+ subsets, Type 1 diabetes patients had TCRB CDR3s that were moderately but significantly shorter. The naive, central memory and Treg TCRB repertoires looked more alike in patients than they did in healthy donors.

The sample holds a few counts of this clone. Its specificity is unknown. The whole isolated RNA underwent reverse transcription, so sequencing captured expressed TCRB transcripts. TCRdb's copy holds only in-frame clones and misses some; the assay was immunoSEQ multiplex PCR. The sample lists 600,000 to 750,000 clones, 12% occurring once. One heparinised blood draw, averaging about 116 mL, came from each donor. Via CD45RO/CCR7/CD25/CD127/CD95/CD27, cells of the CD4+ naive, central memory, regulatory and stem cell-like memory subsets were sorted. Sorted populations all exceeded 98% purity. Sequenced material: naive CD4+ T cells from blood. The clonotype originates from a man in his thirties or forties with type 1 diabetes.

The CDR3 DNA reads TGCGCCAGCAGTGGGGGACAGGGATACAATGAGCAGTTCTTC. It is translated as CASSGGQGYNEQFF. The chain links TRBV10-1 to TRBJ2-1; 9 nucleotides match TRBD1. V lost 4 bases and J lost 4; bases outside the gene matches: 2. In germline, CDR1 is WNHNN, CDR2 SYGVQD (reference sequence). This CDR3 contains 14 residues.